The following is a T cell receptor (beta chain) sequence with its context. Its target is unknown. The cohort excluded patients with autoimmune disease history or systemic immunosuppression. These data originate in a study of OX40 agonist ivuxolimab in advanced cancers. Study-level background: Partial responses were achieved by three patients, one with hepatocellular carcinoma and two with cutaneous melanoma. Study-level findings and limits: Specificity for antigen went undetermined in the expanded peripheral T cells.

The repertoire was sequenced with immunoSEQ multiplex PCR; TCRdb's copy has only in-frame clones and lacks some. The sample consists of tens of thousands of clones, around nine tenths of them appearing once. This TCR was sampled from an adult with an advanced solid tumor such as melanoma, head and neck, liver or kidney cancer. The sample here was CD4+ or CD8+ T cells sorted from blood, taken in a trial of the OX40 agonist ivuxolimab.

In nucleotides, the CDR3 is TGTGCCAGCGGGGGGGGCGGGAATGAGCAGTTCTTC. Translation: CASGGGGNEQFF. The V gene is TRBV27, the J gene TRBJ2-1; a possible D gene is TRBD2 (7 bases). The CDR3 contains 12 residues. Germline V gene data show CDR1 as MNHEY and CDR2 as SMNVEV (reference sequence). Between the trimmed V and J ends, which lost 8 bases and 7 bases, there was a span of 12 bases.